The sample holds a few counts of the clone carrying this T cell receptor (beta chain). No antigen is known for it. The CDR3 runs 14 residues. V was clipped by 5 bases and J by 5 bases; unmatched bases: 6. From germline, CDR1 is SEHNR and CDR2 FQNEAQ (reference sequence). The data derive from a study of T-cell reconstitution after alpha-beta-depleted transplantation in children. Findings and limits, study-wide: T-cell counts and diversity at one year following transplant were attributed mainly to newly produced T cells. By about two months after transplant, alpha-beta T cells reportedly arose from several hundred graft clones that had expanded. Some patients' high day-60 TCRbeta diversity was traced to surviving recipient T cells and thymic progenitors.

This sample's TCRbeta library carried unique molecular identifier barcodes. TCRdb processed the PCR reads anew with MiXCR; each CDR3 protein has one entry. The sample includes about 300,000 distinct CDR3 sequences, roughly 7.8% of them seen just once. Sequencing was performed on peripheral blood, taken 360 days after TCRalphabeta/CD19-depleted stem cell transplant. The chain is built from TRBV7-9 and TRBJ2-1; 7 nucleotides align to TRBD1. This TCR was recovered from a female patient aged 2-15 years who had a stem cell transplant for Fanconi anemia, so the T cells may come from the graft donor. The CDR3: CASSHWDRHNEQFF. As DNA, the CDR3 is TGTGCCAGCAGCCACTGGGACAGACACAATGAGCAGTTCTTC.